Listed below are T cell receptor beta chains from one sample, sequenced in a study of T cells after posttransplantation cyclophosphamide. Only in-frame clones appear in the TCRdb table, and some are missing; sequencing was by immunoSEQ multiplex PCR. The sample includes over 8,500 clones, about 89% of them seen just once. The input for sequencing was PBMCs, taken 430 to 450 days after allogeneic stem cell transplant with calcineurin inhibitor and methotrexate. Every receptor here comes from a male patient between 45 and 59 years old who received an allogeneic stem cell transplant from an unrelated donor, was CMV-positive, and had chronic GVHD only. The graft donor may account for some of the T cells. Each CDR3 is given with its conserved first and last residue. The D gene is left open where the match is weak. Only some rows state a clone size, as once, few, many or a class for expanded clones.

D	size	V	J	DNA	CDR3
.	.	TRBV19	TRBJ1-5	TGTGCCAGTAGATCCTCAGTTAATCAGCCCCAGCATTTT	CASRSSVNQPQHF
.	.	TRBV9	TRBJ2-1	TGTGCCAGCAGCGTAGGTGGGCGCCCCGACCCTTACAATGAGCAGTTCTTC	CASSVGGRPDPYNEQFF
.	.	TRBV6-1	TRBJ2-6	TGTGCCAGCAGTGAAGCGGGGTACAGGGTTGGGGCCAACGTCCTGACTTTC	CASSEAGYRVGANVLTF
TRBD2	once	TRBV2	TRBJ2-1	TGTGCCAGCAGTTATCCCGGGACTAGCGGGATAGGGAATGAGCAGTTCTTC	CASSYPGTSGIGNEQFF
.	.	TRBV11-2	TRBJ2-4	TGTGCCAGCAGCTTAGATCCGACAGTACACATTCAGTACTTC	CASSLDPTVHIQYF
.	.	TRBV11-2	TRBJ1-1	TGTGCCAGCAGCCCCGAGGAGACTGAAGCTTTCTTT	CASSPEETEAFF
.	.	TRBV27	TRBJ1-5	TGTGCCACTGGGTGGGGGGGATTGGGGCCCCAGCATTTT	CATGWGGLGPQHF
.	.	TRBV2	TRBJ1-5	TGTGCCAGCAGTGGATTAGATAGCAATCAGCCCCAGCATTTT	CASSGLDSNQPQHF
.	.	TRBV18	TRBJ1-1	TGTGCCAGCTCACCACCGTGGGGCAGGGCTGAAGCTTTCTTT	CASSPPWGRAEAFF
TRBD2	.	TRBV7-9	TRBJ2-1	TGTGCCAGCAGCTTAGCGGCGCTAGCGGGGGGCTTCAATGAGCAGTTCTTC	CASSLAALAGGFNEQFF
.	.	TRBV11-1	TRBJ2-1	TGTGCCAGCAGCTTATCCACTCACAATGAGCAGTTCTTC	CASSLSTHNEQFF
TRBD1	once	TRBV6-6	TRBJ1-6	TGTGCCAGCAGTTCCGCCTTGACAGGGTCTGATTCACCCCTCCACTTT	CASSSALTGSDSPLHF
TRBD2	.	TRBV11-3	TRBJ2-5	TGTGCCAGCAGCTCTAGGACTAGCGGAGGGACCCAGTACTTC	CASSSRTSGGTQYF
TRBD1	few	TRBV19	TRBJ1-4	TGTGCCAGTAGTATTGGCAGGGGGCGAAATGAAAAACTGTTTTTT	CASSIGRGRNEKLFF
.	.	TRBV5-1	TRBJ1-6	TGCGCCAGCAGCTTGTTGGGGGCGTCCTATAATTCACCCCTCCACTTT	CASSLLGASYNSPLHF
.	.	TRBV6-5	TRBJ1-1	TGTGCAGGGAGATTGAACACTGAAGCTTTCTTT	CAGRLNTEAFF
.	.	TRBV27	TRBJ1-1	TGTGCCAGCAGTTACGGGGGAACTGAAGCTTTCTTT	CASSYGGTEAFF
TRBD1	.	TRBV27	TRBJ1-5	TGTGCCAGCAGACCCGGGACAGGGTTTCAGCCCCAGCATTTT	CASRPGTGFQPQHF
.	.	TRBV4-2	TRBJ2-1	TGTGCCAGCAGCCTGTGGGACTCCGGCGATGAGCAGTTCTTC	CASSLWDSGDEQFF
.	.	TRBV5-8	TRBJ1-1	TGTGCCAGCAGCTTTCAGGGTATAGCTGAAGCTTTCTTT	CASSFQGIAEAFF
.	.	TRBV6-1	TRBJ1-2	TGTGCCAGCAGTGCTACAGGGTCTAACTATGGCTACACCTTC	CASSATGSNYGYTF
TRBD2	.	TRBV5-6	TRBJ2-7	TGTGCCAGCAGCTTGGATCGGATTGCGGGAGGGCCAGCCGAGCAGTACTTC	CASSLDRIAGGPAEQYF
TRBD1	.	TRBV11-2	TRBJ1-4	TGTGCCAGCAGCTTAGCAGGGGGCGAAAAACTGTTTTTT	CASSLAGGEKLFF
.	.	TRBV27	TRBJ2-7	TGTGCCAGCACAATTTCAGGGGAAGGGCGCGACGAGCAGTACTTC	CASTISGEGRDEQYF
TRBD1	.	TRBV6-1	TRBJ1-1	TGTGCCAGCAGGGCAACAGGGGGCACTGAAGCTTTCTTT	CASRATGGTEAFF
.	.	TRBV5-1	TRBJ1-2	TGCGCCAGCAGCCCAGGCCAGGGGAGCGGCTACACCTTC	CASSPGQGSGYTF
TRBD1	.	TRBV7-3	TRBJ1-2	TGTGCCAGCAGCCTCACCCCCCGGACAGGCTCGGGTGGCTACACCTTC	CASSLTPRTGSGGYTF
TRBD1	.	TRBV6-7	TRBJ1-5	TGTGCCAGCAAGGCTTGGGACAGACCCAATCAGCCCCAGCATTTT	CASKAWDRPNQPQHF
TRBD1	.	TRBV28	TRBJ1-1	TGTGCCAGCAGTCCCGGGACAGGGGGCACTGAGGCTTTCTTT	CASSPGTGGTEAFF
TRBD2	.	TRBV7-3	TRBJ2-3	TGTGCCAGCAGCTTATTAGGGACTAGCGGGATACTCACAGATACGCAGTATTTT	CASSLLGTSGILTDTQYF
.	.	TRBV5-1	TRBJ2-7	TGCGCCAGCAGCTTGTCGGAGGGGTTAGACTACGAGCAGTACTTC	CASSLSEGLDYEQYF
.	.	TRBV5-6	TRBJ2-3	TGTGCCAGCAGCTTACTAGCCGGGACTTTGGCAGATACGCAGTATTTT	CASSLLAGTLADTQYF
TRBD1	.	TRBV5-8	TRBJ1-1	TGTGCCAGCAGCGACAGGGGGCTAGGCGGTGAAGCTTTCTTT	CASSDRGLGGEAFF